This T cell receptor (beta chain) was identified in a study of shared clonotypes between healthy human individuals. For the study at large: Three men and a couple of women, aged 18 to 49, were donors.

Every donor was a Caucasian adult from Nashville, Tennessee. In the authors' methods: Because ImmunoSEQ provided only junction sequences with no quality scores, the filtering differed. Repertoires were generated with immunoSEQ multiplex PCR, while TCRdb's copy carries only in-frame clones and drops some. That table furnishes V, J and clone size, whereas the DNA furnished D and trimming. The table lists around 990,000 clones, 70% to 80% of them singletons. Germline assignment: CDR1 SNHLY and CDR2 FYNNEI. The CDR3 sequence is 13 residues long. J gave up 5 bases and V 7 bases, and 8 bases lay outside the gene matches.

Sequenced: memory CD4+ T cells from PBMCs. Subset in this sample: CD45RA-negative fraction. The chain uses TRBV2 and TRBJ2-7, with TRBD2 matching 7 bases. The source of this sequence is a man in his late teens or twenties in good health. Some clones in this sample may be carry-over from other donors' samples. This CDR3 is CASIEREAHEQYF. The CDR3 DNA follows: TGTGCCAGCATCGAGCGGGAAGCCCACGAGCAGTACTTC.